This T cell receptor beta chain was documented in a study of early T cells in non-severe SARS-CoV-2 infection. Study summary: Sequencing of unsorted whole blood was done on bulk RNA, leaving chains unpaired.

There are many counts of this clonotype. V lost 2 bases, J lost 4 bases, and 14 bases lay in between. CDR1 SGHTA and CDR2 FQGNSA come from the germline V gene. This CDR3 comprises 16 residues. TCRdb ran MiXCR on the 5' RACE reads and lists one entry per CDR3 protein. The sample records 95,000 to 110,000 distinct CDR3 sequences, approximately 12% being singletons. The sequencing sample was made of whole blood. J is TRBJ2-2 and V is TRBV7-2; weak D call: TRBD2 (6 bases). The receptor's source is an adult who was a healthcare worker with PCR-confirmed SARS-CoV-2 infection or an uninfected control (not recorded which). The CDR3 loop reads CASSLIPGAGTGELFF. For the CDR3, the DNA is TGTGCCAGCAGCTTAATTCCGGGAGCGGGCACCGGGGAGCTGTTTTTT.